This is a list of T cell receptor beta chains from one sample in a study of beta chain features in type 1 diabetes. Generated by immunoSEQ multiplex PCR, the TCRdb table keeps only in-frame clones and is missing some. The top ten hold around 2% of the sample, which has about 38,000 clones, roughly 64% seen once. Sequencing used Tregs from blood. These receptors were obtained from a woman under 40 in good health. The CDR3 runs from the conserved cysteine through the conserved F or W. D genes are given only for firm matches. A row's size may be missing; if present it is once, few, many or a size class.

clone size,V gene,J gene,D gene,CDR3 DNA,CDR3 protein
few,TRBV7-9,TRBJ2-2,-,TGTGCCAGCAGCCCACGGCTGGGAGGAAGCGGGGAGCTGTTTTTT,CASSPRLGGSGELFF
-,TRBV5-1,TRBJ2-7,-,TGCGCCAGCAGATTGGGTACTACCTACGAGCAGTACTTC,CASRLGTTYEQYF
few,TRBV7-9,TRBJ1-2,-,TGTGCCAGCAGCTTATCGGGTTTCGGCTATGGCTACACCTTC,CASSLSGFGYGYTF
-,TRBV10-3,TRBJ2-7,TRBD2,TGTGCCATCAGTGAGTCAACCGGGACTAGCGGGGGCTACGAGCAGTACTTC,CAISESTGTSGGYEQYF
-,TRBV18,TRBJ1-2,-,TGTGCCAGCTCACCGGAACAGGTCGGTCCCTACACCTTC,CASSPEQVGPYTF
few,TRBV29-1,TRBJ2-1,TRBD2,TGCAGCGTTGTCCGCCTAGCGGGTTCCTACAATGAGCAGTTCTTC,CSVVRLAGSYNEQFF
few,TRBV7-9,TRBJ2-7,-,TGTGCCAGCAGCCGGACACAGGGAGTCCACGAGCAGTACTTC,CASSRTQGVHEQYF
-,TRBV5-4,TRBJ1-2,TRBD1,TGTGCCAGCAGCCCGCAGGGGGCCCCCGGCTATGGCTACACCTTC,CASSPQGAPGYGYTF
-,TRBV7-3,TRBJ2-3,-,TGTGCCAGTTCCCAGTTACCAGGGGCCCCACTGGCGTTT,CASSQLPGAPLAF
-,TRBV18,TRBJ2-7,TRBD2,TGTGCCAGCTCCCCCGGGACTAGCCCCACCGAGCAGTACTTC,CASSPGTSPTEQYF
-,TRBV25-1,TRBJ2-1,-,TGTGCCAGCAGTGAGTGGGAGTCGGATGAGCAGTTCTTC,CASSEWESDEQFF
-,TRBV4-3,TRBJ2-5,-,TGCGCCAGCAGCCAAGATACCGTGTGGAGGCGGGATTCAAAGAAGACCCAGTACTTC,CASSQDTVWRRDSKKTQYF
-,TRBV28,TRBJ2-5,TRBD2,TGTGCCAGCAGTGGGGGGGTCTTGTCAGGAGAGACCCAGTACTTC,CASSGGVLSGETQYF
-,TRBV5-1,TRBJ2-2,-,TGCGCCAGCAGCAATGAACTTGAGCTGTTTTTT,CASSNELELFF
-,TRBV7-9,TRBJ2-3,-,TGTGCCAGCAGCTTAGGGACTAGCACAGATACGCAGTATTTT,CASSLGTSTDTQYF
-,TRBV7-3,TRBJ2-1,TRBD2,TGTGCCAGCAGCTTAACTAGCGGGAGAAGGGAGCAGTTCTTC,CASSLTSGRREQFF
few,TRBV29-1,TRBJ2-5,TRBD2,TGCAGCGTTGAAGATTTTAGCGGGACTGGGGGGGAGACCCAGTACTTC,CSVEDFSGTGGETQYF
-,TRBV25-1,TRBJ2-2,-,TGTGCCAGCAATTTTAGACTGGACACCGGGGAGCTGTTTTTT,CASNFRLDTGELFF
few,TRBV6-6,TRBJ2-5,TRBD1,TGTGCCAGCAGACCTGGGACAGGGATTCCGGAGACCCAGTACTTC,CASRPGTGIPETQYF
-,TRBV7-2,TRBJ2-7,TRBD2,TGTGCCAGTGCGACTAGCCACACCTACGAGCAGTACTTC,CASATSHTYEQYF
few,TRBV5-1,TRBJ1-5,-,TGCGCCAGCAGCTTGGAGCAGGGGTCACAGCCCCAGCATTTT,CASSLEQGSQPQHF
-,TRBV7-2,TRBJ2-7,TRBD2,TGTGCCAGCAGCTACCTAGCGGGATTAGGCTACGAGCAGTACTTC,CASSYLAGLGYEQYF
few,TRBV7-9,TRBJ2-5,-,TGTGCCAGCAGCTTAAATCGTCCAGGGCAGAAGACCCAGTACTTC,CASSLNRPGQKTQYF
-,TRBV6-6,TRBJ2-2,-,TGTGCCAGCAGTCCCAGGGCCGGGGAGCTGTTTTTT,CASSPRAGELFF
few,TRBV11-2,TRBJ2-7,TRBD1,TGTGCCAGCAGCTTAGGCGGGACAGGGCGCGAGCAGTACTTC,CASSLGGTGREQYF
-,TRBV7-3,TRBJ2-7,TRBD1,TGTGCCAGCAGCCCTGGGGGACAGGGCTCCGAGCAGTACTTC,CASSPGGQGSEQYF
few,TRBV7-2,TRBJ2-1,TRBD2,TGTGCCAGCAGCTTAGTCTCAGCGGGAGACTGGGTGTACAATGAGCAGTTCTTC,CASSLVSAGDWVYNEQFF
-,TRBV7-9,TRBJ1-1,-,TGTGCCAGCTTCGGCGGGGGCGCGTACACTGAAGCTTTCTTT,CASFGGGAYTEAFF
-,TRBV29-1,TRBJ2-7,-,TGCAGCGTCTTTTTTGGCGGGGCAGACGCAGGGCTCGAGCAGTACTTC,CSVFFGGADAGLEQYF
-,TRBV7-9,TRBJ2-3,TRBD2,TGTGCCAGCAGCCATTCTAGACTAGCGGGAGATCAATGGGCAGATACGCAGTATTTT,CASSHSRLAGDQWADTQYF
-,TRBV9,TRBJ2-2,-,TGTGCCAGCAGCGCGACAGGTGTCACCGGGGAGCTGTTTTTT,CASSATGVTGELFF
-,TRBV5-1,TRBJ2-7,-,TGCGCCAGCAGCTTGGCCTCTGACTTCTACGAGCAGTACTTC,CASSLASDFYEQYF
once,TRBV5-1,TRBJ2-7,-,TGCGCCAGCAGCTTCGACAGGACCTACGAGCAGTACTTC,CASSFDRTYEQYF
few,TRBV4-3,TRBJ2-1,TRBD2,TGCGCCAGCAGCCAAGACGTCAGCGGGAGGGCCAATGAGCAGTTCTTC,CASSQDVSGRANEQFF
-,TRBV2,TRBJ1-4,-,TGTGCCAGCAGTGTCTCGGGTCTGCCTAATGAAAAACTGTTTTTT,CASSVSGLPNEKLFF
-,TRBV30,TRBJ1-1,TRBD1,TGTGCCTGGAGATGGGACAGGGCTGAGGGGAACACTGAAGCTTTCTTT,CAWRWDRAEGNTEAFF
-,TRBV28,TRBJ2-7,TRBD2,TGTGCCAGCAGCCTTTCCGCGGGAGCCAAGCAGTACTTC,CASSLSAGAKQYF
-,TRBV7-2,TRBJ2-1,TRBD2,TGTGCCAGCAGCCCCAGGGCGAGCGGGGGCTCCTACAATGAGCAGTTCTTC,CASSPRASGGSYNEQFF
-,TRBV7-2,TRBJ2-1,TRBD2,TGTGCCAGCAGCTTAAGGGACGTCGCGGGAGTATATTACAATGAGCAGTTCTTC,CASSLRDVAGVYYNEQFF
-,TRBV16,TRBJ2-1,TRBD2,TGTGCCAGCAGCCGACTAGCGGGTAGCAATGAGCAGTTCTTC,CASSRLAGSNEQFF
-,TRBV28,TRBJ2-7,-,TGTGCCAGCAGTTTAATCGGTACAGGCTCCTACGAGCAGTACTTC,CASSLIGTGSYEQYF
-,TRBV2,TRBJ2-1,TRBD2,TGTGCCAGCAGTGCCGGGACTACATACAATGAGCAGTTCTTC,CASSAGTTYNEQFF
few,TRBV5-1,TRBJ2-7,TRBD2,TGCGCCAGCACCTCGGGACTAGCGTTCCACGAGCAGTACTTC,CASTSGLAFHEQYF
-,TRBV7-2,TRBJ2-3,-,TGTGCCAGCAGCTTAGGCGGCTTCTCGCATACGCAGTATTTT,CASSLGGFSHTQYF
-,TRBV7-9,TRBJ2-1,TRBD2,TGTGCCAGCAGCCGACTAGCGGGAGTATCCAATGAGCAGTTCTTC,CASSRLAGVSNEQFF
-,TRBV5-5,TRBJ1-5,-,TGTGCCAGCAGCGCACAGGGCATTCAGCCCCAGCATTTT,CASSAQGIQPQHF
-,TRBV4-1,TRBJ2-1,-,TGCGCCAGCAGCCAAGACGGTCGGGGGATAGGGGTGGGTAATGAGCAGTTCTTC,CASSQDGRGIGVGNEQFF
few,TRBV7-2,TRBJ1-2,-,TGTGCCAGCAGCTTAACGACCCAGGGGGGCTACACCTTC,CASSLTTQGGYTF
-,TRBV4-3,TRBJ2-1,-,TGCGCCAGCAGTACCAGGGTTGGGGCCTACAATGAGCAGTTCTTC,CASSTRVGAYNEQFF
-,TRBV28,TRBJ1-3,-,TGTGCCAGCAGCCCAACAGGAAACTCTGGAAACACCATATATTTT,CASSPTGNSGNTIYF
-,TRBV28,TRBJ1-3,TRBD1,TGTGCCAGCAGTTCGGGGACAGGAACTGGAAACACCATATATTTT,CASSSGTGTGNTIYF
-,TRBV7-2,TRBJ2-7,-,TGTGCCAGCAGCTTATCGAGCGGGCCCTACGAGCAGTACTTC,CASSLSSGPYEQYF
few,TRBV28,TRBJ2-1,-,TGTGCCAGCAGTTTGGAGACTGACTACAATGAGCAGTTCTTC,CASSLETDYNEQFF
few,TRBV23-1,TRBJ2-3,-,TGCGCCAGCAGCCCCGGACATTTACGGCCCACAGATACGCAGTATTTT,CASSPGHLRPTDTQYF
-,TRBV4-3,TRBJ2-4,-,TGCGCCAGCAGCCCAGGATTAGCCAAAAACATTCAGTACTTC,CASSPGLAKNIQYF